The 14 T cell receptor beta chains listed next were all sequenced from one sample in a study of OX40 agonist ivuxolimab in advanced cancers. Measured with immunoSEQ multiplex PCR; TCRdb has only the in-frame clones, and not every one. The table includes about 82,000 clones, 90% to 95% detected once. This specimen consisted of CD4+ or CD8+ T cells sorted from blood, obtained in a trial of the OX40 agonist ivuxolimab. The source of these receptors is an adult with an advanced solid tumor such as melanoma, head and neck, liver or kidney cancer.

This chain links TRBV5-4 with TRBJ2-2; 12 bases fit TRBD2. CDR3 length: 17 residues. The germline gives CDR1 SGHNT, CDR2 YYREEE (reference sequence). With 0 bases clipped from V and 2 bases from J, the junction kept 2 bases outside the gene matches. CDR3 amino acids: CASSLGGLAGNTGELFF. The CDR3 region has the DNA TGTGCCAGCAGCTTGGGTGGACTAGCGGGAAACACCGGGGAGCTGTTTTTT.

This chain links TRBV19 with TRBJ2-5; TRBD1 is a possible D gene (5 bases). Trimming stripped 3 bases from V and 5 bases from J, with 13 bases between. The germline gives CDR1 LNHDA, CDR2 SQIVND (reference sequence). The CDR3 is made up of 14 amino acids. This CDR3 reads CASSIAGLVETQYF. In DNA form, the CDR3 reads TGTGCCAGTAGTATTGCAGGGCTGGTGGAGACCCAGTACTTC. The whole variable domain, remainder taken from reference TRBV19 and TRBJ2-5, is DGGITQSPKYLFRKEGQNVTLSCEQNLNHDAMYWYRQDPGQGLRLIYYSQIVNDFQKGDIAEGYSVSREKKESFPLTVTSAQKNPTAFYLCASSIAGLVETQYFGPGTRLLVL.

This clone has a single count. The chain carries TRBV7-8 and TRBJ2-2, with D perhaps TRBD1 (5 bases). The CDR3 length is 15 residues. With 4 bases removed from V and 4 bases from J, the gap between germline ends came to 13 bases. Germline CDR1 and CDR2: SGHVS and FQNEAQ. CDR3 in DNA: TGTGCCAGCAGCTCGAGGCAGACAGTCACCGGGGAGCTGTTTTTT. This gives the protein CASSSRQTVTGELFF.

The rearrangement joins TRBV4-1 to TRBJ1-4; a weak D match, TRBD1 (5 bases). Germline CDR1 reads MGHRA; CDR2 reads YSYEKL. CDR3 length equals 15 residues. V was trimmed by 1 base and J by 5 bases, leaving 11 bases between them. The CDR3 loop is CASSQVGTGNEKLFF. CDR3 in DNA: TGCGCCAGCAGCCAAGTAGGGACGGGAAATGAAAAACTGTTTTTT.

This clone was seen just once. The J gene is TRBJ2-1, the V gene TRBV5-1; 7 bases line up with TRBD1. CDR3 length equals 12 residues. The germline CDR1 and CDR2 sequences are SGHRS and YFSETQ. Trimming removed 6 bases from V and 8 bases from J; junction bases left unmatched: 5. The CDR3 region has the DNA TGCGCCAGCAACAGGCAGGGGGATGAGCAGTTCTTC. Translation gives CASNRQGDEQFF. Using reference TRBV5-1 and TRBJ2-1 for the parts outside the CDR3, the full variable domain is KAGVTQTPRYLIKTRGQQVTLSCSPISGHRSVSWYQQTPGQGLQFLFEYFSETQRNKGNFPGRFSGRQFSNSRSEMNVSTLELGDSALYLCASNRQGDEQFFGPGTRLTVL.

The chain employs TRBV5-1 and TRBJ2-3; TRBD2 is a possible D gene (6 bases). Germline-derived CDR1 and CDR2 are SGHRS and YFSETQ. Trimming removed 0 bases from V and 7 bases from J, with 15 bases in between. The CDR3 sequence is 15 residues long. DNA for the CDR3: TGCGCCAGCAGCTTGGGCGGGGCTCAAGGGAATACGCAGTATTTT. This encodes CASSLGGAQGNTQYF. The full variable domain, in which reference TRBV5-1 and TRBJ2-3 provide the parts outside the CDR3, is KAGVTQTPRYLIKTRGQQVTLSCSPISGHRSVSWYQQTPGQGLQFLFEYFSETQRNKGNFPGRFSGRQFSNSRSEMNVSTLELGDSALYLCASSLGGAQGNTQYFGPGTRLTVL.

This CDR3 reads CASKGLGNEKLFF. In nucleotides, the CDR3 is TGTGCCAGCAAGGGCCTGGGGAATGAAAAACTGTTTTTT. The V call is TRBV6-5, the J call TRBJ1-4; D gene uncertain. This CDR3 is 13 amino acids long. V dropped 7 bases and J dropped 5 bases, with 11 bases sitting between them. Germline V gene sequence: CDR1 MNHEY, CDR2 SVGAGI.

This chain uses TRBV7-9 with TRBJ1-1; TRBD1 agrees at 8 bases. Germline V gene data show CDR1 as SEHNR and CDR2 as FQNEAQ (reference sequence). Unmatched junction bases numbered 12, after V lost 5 bases and J lost 7 bases. This CDR3 has 15 amino acids. The CDR3 spells CASSGQGGVGGEAFF. The CDR3 nucleotides read TGTGCCAGCAGCGGACAGGGAGGGGTGGGTGGTGAAGCTTTCTTT.

This rearrangement joins TRBV28 to TRBJ1-2, with D unclear. There are 14 residues in the CDR3. From germline, CDR1 is MDHEN and CDR2 SYDVKM. The germline V and J ends were trimmed by 1 base and 9 bases, with 15 bases remaining between them. For the CDR3, the DNA is TGTGCCAGCAGTTTATTCTGGCAGCCCGGGCGCTACACCTTC. Translated, it gives CASSLFWQPGRYTF.

The chain uses TRBV18 and TRBJ1-4; 7 nucleotides align to TRBD1. Germline CDR1 KGHSH, CDR2 LQKENI. With V trimmed by 0 bases and J by 7 bases, 5 bases remained unmatched. CDR3 size: 15 residues. The CDR3 sequence is CASSPPGDRAEKLFF. CDR3 sequence (DNA): TGTGCCAGCTCACCACCTGGGGACAGAGCTGAAAAACTGTTTTTT.

V is TRBV2 and J is TRBJ1-2; 7 positions agree with TRBD1. Looked up from germline, CDR1 is SNHLY and CDR2 is FYNNEI. The CDR3 sequence is 16 residues long. The V and J ends lost 5 bases and 2 bases, in that order; junction bases with no gene match: 11. Here the CDR3 reads CASSRQGTPPNYGYTF. The CDR3 DNA follows: TGTGCCAGCAGTCGACAGGGTACCCCTCCCAACTATGGCTACACCTTC. Looking up the rest from reference TRBV2 and TRBJ1-2 gives the full variable domain: EPEVTQTPSHQVTQMGQEVILRCVPISNHLYFYWYRQILGQKVEFLVSFYNNEISEKSEIFDDQFSVERPDGSNFTLKIRSTKLEDSAMYFCASSRQGTPPNYGYTFGSGTRLTVV.

The chain joins TRBV19 to TRBJ2-3; D is unresolved. The V gene's germline CDR1 is LNHDA and CDR2 SQIVND (reference sequence). Trimming removed 2 bases at V and 2 bases at J, with 11 bases between. The CDR3 loop spans 15 amino acids. The CDR3 region is CASSISKDFTDTQYF. The CDR3 DNA follows: TGTGCCAGTAGTATAAGTAAGGATTTCACAGATACGCAGTATTTT.

The J gene is TRBJ2-3, the V gene TRBV10-3; perhaps D is TRBD1 or TRBD2 (5 bases each). Trimming removed 4 bases from V and 4 bases from J, with 18 bases in between. CDR3 length equals 16 residues. Germline V gene lookup returns CDR1 ENHRY and CDR2 SYGVKD. The chain's CDR3 is CAISGSRGQSPDTQYF. The CDR3 DNA sequence: TGTGCCATCAGTGGGTCGAGGGGTCAGAGCCCAGATACGCAGTATTTT.

This chain joins TRBV30 and TRBJ2-1; D is unclear. The CDR3 is made up of 10 amino acids. Trimming stripped 0 bases from V and 10 bases from J, with 4 bases between. In germline, CDR1 is GTSNPN, CDR2 SVGIG (reference sequence). CDR3 protein: CAWSVREQFF. The CDR3 DNA reads TGTGCCTGGAGTGTACGGGAGCAGTTCTTC.